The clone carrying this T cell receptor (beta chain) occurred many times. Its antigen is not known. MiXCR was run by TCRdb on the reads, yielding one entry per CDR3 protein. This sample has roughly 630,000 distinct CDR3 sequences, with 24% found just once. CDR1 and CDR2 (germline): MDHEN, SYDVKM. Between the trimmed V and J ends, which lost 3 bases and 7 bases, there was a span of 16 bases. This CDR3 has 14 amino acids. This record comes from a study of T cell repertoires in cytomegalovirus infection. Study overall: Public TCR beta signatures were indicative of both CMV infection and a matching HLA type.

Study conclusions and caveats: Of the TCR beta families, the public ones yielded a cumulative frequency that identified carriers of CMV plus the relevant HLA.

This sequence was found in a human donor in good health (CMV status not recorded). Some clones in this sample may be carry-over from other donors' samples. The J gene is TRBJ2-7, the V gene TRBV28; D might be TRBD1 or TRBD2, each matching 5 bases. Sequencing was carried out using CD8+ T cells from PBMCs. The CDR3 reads CASSFPGRSGEQYF. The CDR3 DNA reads TGTGCCAGCAGTTTTCCGGGGCGCTCGGGAGAGCAGTACTTC.